This T cell receptor (beta chain) was profiled in a study of blood T cell repertoires in COVID-19. Study in general: Nucleic acid was either cDNA or gDNA, and it came from T cells, B-cell-depleted T cells, or PBMCs.

Trimming left V 4 bases short and J 8 bases short, with 17 bases between. This CDR3 has 14 amino acids. The germline gives CDR1 LGHNA, CDR2 YNFKEQ. Donors in Cohort 3 who had recovered were those with two negative PCRs, healthcare professional clearance, or resolution of their symptoms. In the authors' workflow: Amplified reference gene primers provided the basis for estimating nucleated cell counts. TCRdb keeps only in-frame clones here, not all; method: immunoSEQ multiplex PCR. That table gives V, J and clone size, and the DNA gave D and trimming. The sample lists some 170,000 clones; around 73% were seen once.

This chain connects TRBV4-2 to TRBJ1-1, with unresolved D. The sample consisted of PBMCs or T cells enriched from blood (not recorded which). The sequence was obtained from a woman aged 45-65 years who had recovered from COVID-19. CDR3 in amino acids: CASSPEGGFTEAFF. The DNA for the CDR3 is TGTGCCAGCAGCCCCGAGGGTGGCTTCACCGAAGCTTTCTTT.